This T cell receptor (beta chain) originates from a study of T cells after yellow fever vaccination (dated by TCRdb to the late 2010s). In the study overall: Staining for CD3, CD45RA, CCR7 and CD95 was used to sort memory subsets (EM, EMRA, CM and Tscm) on a BD FACS Aria III. The SMART-Seq v4 Ultra Low Input RNA kit was used to prepare libraries from fractions with low cell numbers. Memory subsets were sorted on days 0, 15 and 45 and at 18 months after primary vaccination, and on days 0, 15 and 45 after the 30-year booster. To follow T-cell clones before and after primary and booster YFV17D yellow fever vaccination, bulk TCR alpha and beta repertoires were sequenced over time. Blood samples were taken at several timepoints before and after primary and secondary immunization, and bulk PBMC replicates and cell subsets were isolated. Two healthy male donors made up the cohort, one aged 18 to 30 years and the other aged 30 to 40 years.

Interpreted using the paper, the treatment or condition label stands for: live attenuated yellow fever vaccine strain. A standard Ficoll-Paque protocol was used to isolate PBMCs from peripheral blood. For sorted memory subsets, RNA extraction was done with the RNeasy Micro Kit. This clonotype was detected a few times. No much larger clone exists at a distance of one base, and base qualities are not known. TCR cDNA was made using 5'RACE template switching, a step that added a universal primer site and unique molecular identifiers. cDNA synthesis was primed from both the TCR alpha and TCR beta constant segments. Library amplification involved two PCR steps, and the second step added sample barcodes and sequencing adapters. Sequencing of libraries was performed on Illumina HiSeq 2500 (2x100 bp) or NovaSeq (2x150 bp). The source study handled its data this way. Demultiplexing of reads and collapsing into UMI consensus sequences were performed with MIGEC, and V(D)J alignment was carried out with MiXCR. Vaccine-responding clonotypes were identified with edgeR using replicate PBMC samples, with FDR below 0.01 and a log2 fold change above 5 up to day 15 being required. Each bulk clonotype was labeled CD4 or CD8 based on which sequenced repertoire, CD4 or CD8, contained the clonotype at higher abundance. To estimate how each clone was distributed across memory phenotypes, clonotype frequencies in memory subsets were weighted by FACS-sorted cell numbers. Through fastp at Q25 and MiXCR, TCRdb rebuilt clones from the public reads, retaining in-frame beta chains. Entries are consolidated by CDR3 protein sequence, retaining the most common genes and DNA. For this entry, the V and J calls and clone size follow TCRdb and not the study's own pipeline. Present in this sample are tens of thousands of distinct CDR3 sequences, over 5.5% of which were seen just once. The ten biggest clones cover roughly 25% of the sample.

Broad study findings and their caveats: FACS-sorted repertoires could contain abundant contaminating clonotypes from the bulk population, so computational filtering was required. Compared with the primary T-cell response, the secondary T-cell response was weaker but faster, peaking on day 5 rather than day 15. Only a couple of donors were included in the study, so the extent to which the findings can be generalized is limited. A small share of clonotypes was detected in both CD4 and CD8 compartments, with the overlap likely arising from convergent recombination. After the booster, most of the clones that had expanded following primary vaccination were detected again (approximately 96% of CD4 and 80% to 90% of CD8), which suggests that memory was broadly maintained. In the sorted memory subsets on day 0, nearly all vaccine-responding clonotypes were below the level of detection.

Deletion took 5 bases off V and 4 bases off J, with a span of 12 bases between the germline ends. From the cysteine through the phenylalanine, the CDR3 covers 14 amino acids. CDR3 DNA only is kept here, 42 bases in frame from base 1. Per the germline V gene (reference sequence), LNHDA is the CDR1 and SQIVND is the CDR2. Specimen: PBMCs, either bulk or a sorted T-cell subset (CD4+, CD8+, memory, or dextramer-sorted; not recorded which), collected on the day of the yellow fever booster vaccination. The sequence derives from a man aged 30 to 39 who received the YFV17D yellow fever vaccine. The receptor chain draws on TRBV19 and TRBJ2-1, and the D gene may be TRBD2, 6 bases matching. The CDR3 region: CASSFGGTYNEQFF. The DNA sequence is TGTGCCAGTAGTTTTGGCGGGACTTACAATGAGCAGTTCTTC.